This entry is about one TCR beta chain. RNA was extracted with the RNeasy kit, and a quantity of about 0.45 to 1 ug was reverse transcribed using random hexamers. Amplification of TCR beta CDR3 spanned 54 Vbeta and 13 Jbeta via immunoSEQ multiplex PCR. One entry per CDR3 protein, called by TCRdb with MiXCR from the immunoSEQ multiplex PCR reads. The sample carries about 180,000 distinct CDR3 sequences, approximately 96% recorded once. These data belong to a study of CD8 T cells in Susac syndrome. CDR3 length: 17 residues. Germline-derived CDR1 and CDR2 are SGHRS and YFSETQ. The germline V and J ends were trimmed by 3 bases and 5 bases, with 23 bases remaining between them. Sequencing of TCR beta was carried out in blood CD8+ and CD4+ T cells. The multiple sclerosis controls were treatment-naive patients, and their relapsing-remitting disease was stable or active. TEMRA cells were enriched by FACS, and CD4+ and CD8+ T cells were negatively isolated.

The TCR was taken from a human donor with multiple sclerosis. Sample: CD4+ T cells from PBMCs. The J gene is TRBJ1-2, the V gene TRBV5-1; D is perhaps TRBD1 (5 bases). In DNA form, the CDR3 reads TGCGCCAGCAGCTCGACTTTGCGACAGAGAAGATCTTATGGCTACACCTTC. Its protein is CASSSTLRQRRSYGYTF.